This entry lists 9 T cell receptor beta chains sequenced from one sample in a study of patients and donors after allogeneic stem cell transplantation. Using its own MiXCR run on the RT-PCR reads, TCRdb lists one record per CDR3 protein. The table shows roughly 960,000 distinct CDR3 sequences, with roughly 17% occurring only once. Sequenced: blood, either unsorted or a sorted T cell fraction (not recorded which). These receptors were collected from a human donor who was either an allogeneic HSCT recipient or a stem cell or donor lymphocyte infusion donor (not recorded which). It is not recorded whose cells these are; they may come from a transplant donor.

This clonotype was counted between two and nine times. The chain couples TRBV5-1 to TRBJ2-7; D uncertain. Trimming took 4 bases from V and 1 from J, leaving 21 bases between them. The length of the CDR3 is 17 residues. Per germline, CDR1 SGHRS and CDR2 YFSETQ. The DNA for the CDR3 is TGCGCCAGCAGCCTCGCCCCCGGTAGGGCAGTATCCTACGAGCAGTACTTC. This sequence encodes CASSLAPGRAVSYEQYF. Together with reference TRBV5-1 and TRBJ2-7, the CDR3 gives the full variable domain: KAGVTQTPRYLIKTRGQQVTLSCSPISGHRSVSWYQQTPGQGLQFLFEYFSETQRNKGNFPGRFSGRQFSNSRSEMNVSTLELGDSALYLCASSLAPGRAVSYEQYFGPGTRLTVT.

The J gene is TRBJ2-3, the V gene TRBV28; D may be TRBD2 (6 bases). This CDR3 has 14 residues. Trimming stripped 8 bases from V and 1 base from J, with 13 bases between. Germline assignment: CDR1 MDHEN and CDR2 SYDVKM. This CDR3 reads CASLNPGGTDTQYF. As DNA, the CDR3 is TGTGCCAGCCTCAACCCGGGGGGCACAGATACGCAGTATTTT.

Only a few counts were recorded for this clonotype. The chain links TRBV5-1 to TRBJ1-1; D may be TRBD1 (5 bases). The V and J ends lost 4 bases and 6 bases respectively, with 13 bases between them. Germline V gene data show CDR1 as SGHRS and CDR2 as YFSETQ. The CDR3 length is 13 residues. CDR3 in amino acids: CASSRGGVAEAFF. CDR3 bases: TGCGCCAGCAGCCGGGGGGGGGTAGCTGAAGCTTTCTTT.

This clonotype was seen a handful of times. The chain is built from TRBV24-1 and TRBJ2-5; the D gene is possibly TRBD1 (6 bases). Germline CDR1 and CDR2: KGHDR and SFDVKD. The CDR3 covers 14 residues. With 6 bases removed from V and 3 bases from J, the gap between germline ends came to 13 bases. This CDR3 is CATSFDGDKETQYF. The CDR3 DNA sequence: TGTGCCACCAGTTTTGACGGGGACAAAGAGACCCAGTACTTC.

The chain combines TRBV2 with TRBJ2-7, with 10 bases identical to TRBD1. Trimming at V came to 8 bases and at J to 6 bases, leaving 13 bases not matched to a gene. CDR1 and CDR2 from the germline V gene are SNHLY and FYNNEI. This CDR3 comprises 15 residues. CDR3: CASLKGGTGVAEQYF. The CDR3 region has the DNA TGTGCCAGCCTCAAGGGAGGGACAGGGGTAGCCGAGCAGTACTTC. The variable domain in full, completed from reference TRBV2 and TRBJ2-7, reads EPEVTQTPSHQVTQMGQEVILRCVPISNHLYFYWYRQILGQKVEFLVSFYNNEISEKSEIFDDQFSVERPDGSNFTLKIRSTKLEDSAMYFCASLKGGTGVAEQYFGPGTRLTVT.

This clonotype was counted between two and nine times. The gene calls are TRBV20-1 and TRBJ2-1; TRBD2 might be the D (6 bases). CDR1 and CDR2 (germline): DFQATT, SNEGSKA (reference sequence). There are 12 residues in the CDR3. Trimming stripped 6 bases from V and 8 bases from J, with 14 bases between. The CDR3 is CSATPSGHEQFF. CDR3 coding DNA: TGCAGTGCCACTCCGAGCGGGCATGAGCAGTTCTTC.

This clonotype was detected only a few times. DNA for the CDR3: TGTGCCAGCACTCCTCCGGGCATGAACACTGAAGCTTTCTTT. Translation: CASTPPGMNTEAFF. The V and J genes are TRBV6-1 and TRBJ1-1; D remains ambiguous. Germline V gives CDR1 MNHNS, CDR2 SASEGT. The CDR3 extends over 14 amino acids. Trimming stripped 7 bases from V and 0 bases from J, with 12 bases between.

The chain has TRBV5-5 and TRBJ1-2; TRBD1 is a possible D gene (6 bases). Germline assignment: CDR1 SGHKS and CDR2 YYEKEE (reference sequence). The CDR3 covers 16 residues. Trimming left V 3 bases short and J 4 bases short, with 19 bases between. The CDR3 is CASSSRGELRGYGYTF. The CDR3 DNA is TGTGCCAGCAGCTCCCGCGGGGAACTCAGGGGCTATGGCTACACCTTC.

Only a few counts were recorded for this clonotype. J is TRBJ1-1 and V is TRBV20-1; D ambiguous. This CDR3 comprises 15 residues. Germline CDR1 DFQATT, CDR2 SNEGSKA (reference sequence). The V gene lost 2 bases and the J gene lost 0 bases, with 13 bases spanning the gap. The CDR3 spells CSARRAGNMNTEAFF. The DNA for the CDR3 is TGCAGTGCTAGACGGGCGGGGAACATGAACACTGAAGCTTTCTTT.